This TCR beta chain is from a study of T cell clonotyping in hematopoietic cell transplantation. Study-wide points: Recipient TCR diversity dropped after transplant; expanded clonotypes rose from day 30 to 180. Higher Inverse Simpson Index values in graft donor and pretransplant recipient predicted broader posttransplant TCR diversity.

Clones were sequenced by immunoSEQ multiplex PCR, and TCRdb holds only the in-frame ones, with some missing. Altogether some 40,000 clones are present, roughly 96% being singletons, with the ten largest covering approximately 0.94%. The CDR3 runs to 16 residues. Germline V gene lookup returns CDR1 LNHDA and CDR2 SQIVND (reference sequence). V gave up 6 bases and J gave up 7 bases, with 22 bases separating them. This clone was seen a single time. The antigen is unknown. The V gene is TRBV19, the J gene TRBJ2-1, with D unclear. Source material: peripheral blood mononuclear cells. This receptor was taken from a man aged 25 to 45 in good health. Some clones in this sample may be carry-over from other donors' samples. The CDR3 spells CASSPTVTLLGNEQFF. CDR3 DNA sequence: TGTGCCAGTAGCCCAACTGTCACTTTGTTGGGAAATGAGCAGTTCTTC.